The present T cell receptor (beta chain) was sequenced within a study of T cell therapy after organ transplantation. For the study at large: Therapy products were autologous CMV-specific T cells, peptide-expanded for roughly two weeks.

Time point described: 4-8 weeks after completion of therapy. Generated by immunoSEQ multiplex PCR, the TCRdb table keeps only in-frame clones and is missing some. The sample records just under 20,000 clones, about four fifths being singletons. By sample fraction, this clone is medium-sized. Its target is not known. CDR1 and CDR2 from the germline V gene are SGHDT and YYEEEE. V was pared by 1 base and J by 5 bases, with 13 bases between. This CDR3 is 14 amino acids long. J is TRBJ2-7 and V is TRBV5-6; tentatively, D is TRBD2 (5 bases). The sequencing used CD8+ T cells from blood, collected after autologous CMV-specific T cell therapy. The origin of this receptor is a human patient who had received a solid organ transplant and had CMV disease. Some T cells may be provided by the graft donor. The CDR3 sequence is CASSLIGSSDEQYF. CDR3 nucleotides: TGTGCCAGCAGCTTGATAGGGAGTAGCGACGAGCAGTACTTC.